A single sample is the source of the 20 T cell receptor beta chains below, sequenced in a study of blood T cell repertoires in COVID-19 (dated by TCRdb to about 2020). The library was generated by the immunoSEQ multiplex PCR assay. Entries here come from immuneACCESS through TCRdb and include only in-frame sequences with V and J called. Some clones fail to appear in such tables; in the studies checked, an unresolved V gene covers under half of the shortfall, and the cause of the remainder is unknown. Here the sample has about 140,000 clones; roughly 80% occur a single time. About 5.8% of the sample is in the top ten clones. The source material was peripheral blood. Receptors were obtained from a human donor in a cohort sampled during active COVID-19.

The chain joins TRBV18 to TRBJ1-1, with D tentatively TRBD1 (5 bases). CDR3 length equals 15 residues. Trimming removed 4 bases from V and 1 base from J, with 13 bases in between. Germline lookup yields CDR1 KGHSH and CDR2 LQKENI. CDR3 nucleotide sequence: TGTGCCAGCTCACTATCGGGGGATGCGAACACTGAAGCTTTCTTT. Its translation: CASSLSGDANTEAFF.

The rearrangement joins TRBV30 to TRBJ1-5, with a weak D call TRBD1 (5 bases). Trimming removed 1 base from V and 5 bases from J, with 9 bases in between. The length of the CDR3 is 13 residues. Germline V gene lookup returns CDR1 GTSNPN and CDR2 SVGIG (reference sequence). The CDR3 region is CAWSAGVDQPQHF. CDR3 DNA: TGTGCCTGGAGTGCGGGGGTAGATCAGCCCCAGCATTTT.

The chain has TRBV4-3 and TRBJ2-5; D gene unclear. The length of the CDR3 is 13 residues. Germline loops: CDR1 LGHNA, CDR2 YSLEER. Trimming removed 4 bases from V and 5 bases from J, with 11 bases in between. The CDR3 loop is CASSPVLLETQYF. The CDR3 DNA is TGCGCCAGCAGCCCCGTACTTCTCGAGACCCAGTACTTC.

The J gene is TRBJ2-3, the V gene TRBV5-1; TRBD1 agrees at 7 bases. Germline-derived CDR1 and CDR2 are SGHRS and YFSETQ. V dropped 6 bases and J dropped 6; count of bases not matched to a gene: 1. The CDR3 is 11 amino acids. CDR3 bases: TGCGCCAGCATGACAGGGGATACGCAGTATTTT. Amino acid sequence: CASMTGDTQYF.

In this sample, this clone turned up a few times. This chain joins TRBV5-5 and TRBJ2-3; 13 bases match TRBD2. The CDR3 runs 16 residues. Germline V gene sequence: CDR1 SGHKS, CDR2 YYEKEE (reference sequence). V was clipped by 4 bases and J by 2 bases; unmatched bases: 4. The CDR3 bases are TGTGCCAGCAGCCCGGGACTAGCGGGAATCACAGATACGCAGTATTTT. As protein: CASSPGLAGITDTQYF. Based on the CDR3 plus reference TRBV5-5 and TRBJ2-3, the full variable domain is DAGVTQSPTHLIKTRGQQVTLRCSPISGHKSVSWYQQVLGQGPQFIFQYYEKEERGRGNFPDRFSARQFPNYSSELNVNALLLGDSALYLCASSPGLAGITDTQYFGPGTRLTVL.

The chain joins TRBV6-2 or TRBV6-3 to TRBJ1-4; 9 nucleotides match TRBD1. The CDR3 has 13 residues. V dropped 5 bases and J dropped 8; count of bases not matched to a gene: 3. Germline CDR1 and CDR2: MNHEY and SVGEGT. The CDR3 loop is CASSPQGAEKLFF. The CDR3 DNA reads TGTGCCAGCAGTCCACAGGGGGCCGAAAAACTGTTTTTT.

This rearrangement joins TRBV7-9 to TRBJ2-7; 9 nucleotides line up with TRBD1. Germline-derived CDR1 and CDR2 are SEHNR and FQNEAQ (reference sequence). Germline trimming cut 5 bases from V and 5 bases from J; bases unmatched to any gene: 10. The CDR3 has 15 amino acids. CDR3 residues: CASSLPYRGRHEQYF. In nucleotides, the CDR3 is TGTGCCAGCAGCCTCCCCTACAGGGGGCGACACGAGCAGTACTTC.

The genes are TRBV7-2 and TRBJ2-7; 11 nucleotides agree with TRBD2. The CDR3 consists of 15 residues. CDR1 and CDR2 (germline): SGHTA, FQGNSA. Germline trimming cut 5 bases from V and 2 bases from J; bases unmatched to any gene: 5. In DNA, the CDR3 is TGTGCCAGCAGCGAAACTAGCGGGGGACCCTACGAGCAGTACTTC. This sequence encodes CASSETSGGPYEQYF. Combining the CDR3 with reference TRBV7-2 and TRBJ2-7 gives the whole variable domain GAGVSQSPSNKVTEKGKDVELRCDPISGHTALYWYRQSLGQGLEFLIYFQGNSAPDKSGLPSDRFSAERTGGSVSTLTIQRTQQEDSAVYLCASSETSGGPYEQYFGPGTRLTVT.

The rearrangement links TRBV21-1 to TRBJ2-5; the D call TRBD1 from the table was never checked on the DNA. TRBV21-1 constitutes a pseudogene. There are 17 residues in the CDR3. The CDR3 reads CASSTDFPGGFRETQYF. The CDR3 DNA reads TGTGCCAGCAGCACTGATTTCCCAGGGGGGTTCCGAGAGACCCAGTACTTC.

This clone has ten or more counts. This chain's CDR3 is CASSLGLAGRWNEQFF. CDR3 coding DNA: TGCGCCAGCAGCCTGGGACTAGCGGGGAGGTGGAATGAGCAGTTCTTC. The chain links TRBV4-3 to TRBJ2-1, with 13 bases matching TRBD2. The V and J ends lost 4 bases and 7 bases, in that order; junction bases with no gene match: 7. CDR3 size: 16 residues. Germline CDR1 LGHNA, CDR2 YSLEER.

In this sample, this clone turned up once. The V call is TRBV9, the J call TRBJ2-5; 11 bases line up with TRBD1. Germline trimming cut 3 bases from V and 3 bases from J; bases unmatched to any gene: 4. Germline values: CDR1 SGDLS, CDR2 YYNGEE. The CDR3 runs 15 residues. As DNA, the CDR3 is TGTGCCAGCAGCGCGGGGACAGGGGGTGAAGAGACCCAGTACTTC. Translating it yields CASSAGTGGEETQYF.

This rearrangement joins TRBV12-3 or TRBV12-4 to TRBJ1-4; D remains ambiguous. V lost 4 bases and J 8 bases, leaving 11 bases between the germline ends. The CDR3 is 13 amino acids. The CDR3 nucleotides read TGTGCCAGCAGTTATTCAGGTGACGAAAAACTGTTTTTT. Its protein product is CASSYSGDEKLFF.

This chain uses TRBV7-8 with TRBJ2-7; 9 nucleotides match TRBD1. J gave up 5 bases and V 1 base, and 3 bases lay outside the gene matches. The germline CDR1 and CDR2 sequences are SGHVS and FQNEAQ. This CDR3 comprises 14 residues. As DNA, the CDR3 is TGTGCCAGCAGCTTAGGGGACAGGGTCCACGAGCAGTACTTC. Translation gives CASSLGDRVHEQYF.

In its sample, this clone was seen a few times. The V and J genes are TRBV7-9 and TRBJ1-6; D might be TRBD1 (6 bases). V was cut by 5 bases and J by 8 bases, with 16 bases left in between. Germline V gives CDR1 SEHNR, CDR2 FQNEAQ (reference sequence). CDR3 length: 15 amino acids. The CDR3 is CASSGPSRGYSPLHF. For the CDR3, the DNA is TGTGCCAGCAGCGGGCCTTCCAGGGGTTATTCACCCCTCCACTTT.

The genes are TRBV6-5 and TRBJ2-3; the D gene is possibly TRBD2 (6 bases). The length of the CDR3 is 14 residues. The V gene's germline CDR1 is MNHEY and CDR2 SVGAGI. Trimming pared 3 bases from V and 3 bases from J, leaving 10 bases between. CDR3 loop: CASSYGLATDTQYF. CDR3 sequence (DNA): TGTGCCAGCAGTTATGGTCTAGCGACAGATACGCAGTATTTT.

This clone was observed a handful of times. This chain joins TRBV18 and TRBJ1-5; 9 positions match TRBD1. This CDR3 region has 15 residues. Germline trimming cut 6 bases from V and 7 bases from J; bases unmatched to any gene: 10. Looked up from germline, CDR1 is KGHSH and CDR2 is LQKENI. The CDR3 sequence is CASSHTGTGLQPQHF. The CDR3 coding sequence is TGTGCCAGCTCTCACACCGGGACAGGGCTCCAGCCCCAGCATTTT.

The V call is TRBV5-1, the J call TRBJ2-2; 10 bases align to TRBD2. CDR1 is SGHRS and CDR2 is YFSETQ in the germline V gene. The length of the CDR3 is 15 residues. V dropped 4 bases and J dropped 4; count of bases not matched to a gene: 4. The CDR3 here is CASSLLAGATGELFF. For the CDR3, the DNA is TGCGCCAGCAGCCTCCTAGCGGGGGCCACCGGGGAGCTGTTTTTT.

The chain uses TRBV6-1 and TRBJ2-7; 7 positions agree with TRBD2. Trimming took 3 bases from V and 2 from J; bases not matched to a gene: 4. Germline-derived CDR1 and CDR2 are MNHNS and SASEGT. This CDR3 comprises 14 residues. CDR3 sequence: CASSESGRPYEQYF. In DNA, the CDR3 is TGTGCCAGCAGTGAGTCCGGGAGGCCCTACGAGCAGTACTTC.

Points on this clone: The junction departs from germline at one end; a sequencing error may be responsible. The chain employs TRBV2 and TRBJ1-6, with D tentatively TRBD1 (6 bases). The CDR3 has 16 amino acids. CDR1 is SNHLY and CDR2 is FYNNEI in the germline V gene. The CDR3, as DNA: TGTGCCAGCACTGAAGGGTCCCCCAACAGGGATTCACCCCTCCACTTT. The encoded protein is CASTEGSPNRDSPLHF.

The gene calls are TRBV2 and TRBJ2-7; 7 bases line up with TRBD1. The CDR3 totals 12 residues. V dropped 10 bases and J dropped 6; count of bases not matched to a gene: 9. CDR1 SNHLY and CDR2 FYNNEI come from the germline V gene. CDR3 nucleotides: TGTGCCACAACACAGGGGCCCTTCGAGCAGTACTTC. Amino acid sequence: CATTQGPFEQYF.